Detailed here is one T cell receptor (beta chain). This sample was taken from a study of T cells in Graves' hyperthyroidism and ophthalmopathy. About the study: At initial diagnosis, before any treatment had begun, peripheral blood was obtained.

Germline V CDR1 and CDR2: SGHKS, YYEKEE (reference sequence). V gave up 1 base and J gave up 0 bases, with 7 bases separating them. The length of the CDR3 is 15 residues. Amplified regions were TCR beta CDR3 sequences from RNA transcripts. The study used the HTBI primer set for a first-round RT-PCR of the TCR CDR3. Via MiXCR, TCRdb re-called the multiplex PCR reads, giving one row per CDR3 protein. The table has 300,000 to 450,000 distinct CDR3 sequences, about 13% seen once. This sequence was found in a woman between 18 and 29 years old with Graves' hyperthyroidism. The chain combines TRBV5-5 with TRBJ1-4; D unclear. Source material: blood. CDR3 region: CASSLFSATNEKLFF. The CDR3 DNA sequence: TGTGCCAGCAGCTTGTTTTCCGCAACTAATGAAAAACTGTTTTTT. Together with reference TRBV5-5 and TRBJ1-4, the CDR3 gives the full variable domain: DAGVTQSPTHLIKTRGQQVTLRCSPISGHKSVSWYQQVLGQGPQFIFQYYEKEERGRGNFPDRFSARQFPNYSSELNVNALLLGDSALYLCASSLFSATNEKLFFGSGTQLSVL.